These 30 T cell receptor beta chains share one sample of origin, sequenced in a study of CD8+CD57+ T cells in acquired aplastic anemia (dated by TCRdb to between 2017 and 2018). Patients chosen for sequencing had shown expansion of CD8+CD57+ cells by flow cytometry. The instrument was an Illumina HiSeq 2000. Profiling of TCR beta VDJ combinations and CDR3 sequences used genomic DNA as the template. The raw public data were reprocessed by TCRdb itself: fastp quality trimming at Q25, MiXCR clonotype calling, in-frame beta chains only. Records with the same CDR3 protein are collapsed into one entry carrying the most frequent genes and DNA. This sample comprises 80,000 or so distinct CDR3 sequences, roughly three quarters of them detected only once. The top ten constitute approximately 81% of the sample. The sequenced sample consisted of sorted CD4+, CD8+, or CD8+CD57+ T cells (not recorded which) from PBMCs. The receptors were gathered from a human donor with aplastic anemia.

The chain is built from TRBV9 and TRBJ1-1; D remains unclear. Germline V lookup: CDR1 SGDLS, CDR2 YYNGEE. This CDR3 has 12 amino acids. V lost 0 bases and J 6 bases, leaving 6 bases between the germline ends. The CDR3 loop reads CASSVGEAEAFF. CDR3 nucleotides: TGTGCCAGCAGCGTAGGAGAGGCTGAAGCTTTCTTT.

The chain recombines TRBV2 with TRBJ1-5, with 11 bases lining up with TRBD1. With V trimmed by 5 bases and J by 5 bases, 5 bases remained unmatched. The germline V gene has CDR1 SNHLY and CDR2 FYNNEI. This CDR3 has 15 residues. The CDR3 loop reads CASSWTGGFDQPQHF. The CDR3 nucleotides are TGTGCCAGCAGTTGGACAGGGGGCTTCGATCAGCCCCAGCATTTT.

The chain is built from TRBV15 and TRBJ1-1; possibly TRBD1 for D (6 bases). CDR1 LNHNV and CDR2 YYDKDF come from the germline V gene (reference sequence). CDR3 length: 14 residues. Trimming removed 5 bases from V and 1 base from J, with 11 bases in between. CDR3 DNA: TGTGCCACCAGCGAGCTACAGGGGAACACTGAAGCTTTCTTT. It specifies CATSELQGNTEAFF.

The chain is built from TRBV20-1 and TRBJ2-1; the D gene could be TRBD1 or TRBD2 (5 bases each). Deletions cut 3 bases from V and 4 bases from J, with 19 bases between. Germline lookup yields CDR1 DFQATT and CDR2 SNEGSKA (reference sequence). The CDR3 has 16 amino acids. The CDR3 region is CSASEYQGVRYNEQFF. CDR3 sequence (DNA): TGCAGTGCTAGCGAATACCAGGGAGTTCGTTACAATGAGCAGTTCTTC.

In its sample, this clonotype was seen many times. This sequence joins TRBV7-9 and TRBJ1-2, with 8 bases that match TRBD1. Trimming cost V 3 bases and J 1 base; bases outside gene matches: 1. CDR1 and CDR2 (germline): SEHNR, FQNEAQ (reference sequence). The CDR3 runs to 14 residues. CDR3 amino acids: CASSLDRDNYGYTF. The CDR3 DNA follows: TGTGCCAGCAGCTTGGACAGGGATAACTATGGCTACACCTTC.

The J gene is TRBJ2-1, the V gene TRBV20-1; tentatively, D is TRBD2 (5 bases). CDR3 size: 15 residues. The V gene's germline CDR1 is DFQATT and CDR2 SNEGSKA (reference sequence). Trimming shortened V by 1 base and J by 0 bases, and 10 bases separated the two germline ends. The CDR3 reads CSARGGGSSYNEQFF. The CDR3 DNA is TGCAGTGCTAGAGGCGGAGGAAGCTCCTACAATGAGCAGTTCTTC.

The chain links TRBV7-3 to TRBJ1-2; D not resolved. The CDR3 extends over 13 amino acids. The V gene lost 2 bases and the J gene lost 8 bases, with 12 bases spanning the gap. Germline loops: CDR1 SGHTA, CDR2 FQGTGA. DNA of the CDR3: TGTGCCAGCAGCTTAGCGGAAAAACCAGGCTACACCTTC. This translates into CASSLAEKPGYTF.

The V call is TRBV7-4, the J call TRBJ2-1, with D perhaps TRBD1 or TRBD2 (5 bases each). V was shortened by 5 bases and J by 2 bases, with 7 bases between the two germline ends. This CDR3 has 13 amino acids. CDR1 SGHVT and CDR2 SQSDAQ come from the germline V gene. The CDR3 loop reads CASSPGPYNEQFF. Written as DNA, the CDR3 is TGTGCCAGCAGCCCGGGACCCTACAATGAGCAGTTCTTC.

The sample holds one count of this clonotype. The chain uses TRBV2 and TRBJ1-6; D is uncertain. The CDR3 contains 12 residues. The germline V gene encodes CDR1 SNHLY and CDR2 FYNNEI. Trimming removed 3 bases at V and 5 bases at J, with 2 bases between. The CDR3 is CASSENNSPLHF. For the CDR3, the DNA is TGTGCCAGCAGTGAGAATAATTCACCCCTCCACTTT.

This clonotype was observed many times. The rearrangement joins TRBV7-9 to TRBJ1-4; TRBD1 is a possible D gene (5 bases). The CDR3 is 12 amino acids. The V gene's germline CDR1 is SEHNR and CDR2 FQNEAQ (reference sequence). Deletions cut 8 bases from V and 8 bases from J, with 12 bases between. The CDR3 loop is CASRQGREKLFF. Here the CDR3 DNA reads TGTGCCAGCCGGCAGGGTAGGGAAAAACTGTTTTTT.

This clonotype was seen more than once but under ten times. The rearrangement links TRBV6-4 to TRBJ2-5, with D possibly called TRBD1 or TRBD2 (5 bases each). The CDR3 has 13 amino acids. Germline V gene lookup returns CDR1 MRHNA and CDR2 SNTAGT. V gave up 5 bases and J gave up 1 base, with 8 bases separating them. CDR3 loop: CASSSGPQETQYF. CDR3 sequence (DNA): TGTGCCAGCAGTTCGGGGCCCCAAGAGACCCAGTACTTC.

The chain carries TRBV11-1 and TRBJ1-2; TRBD1 matches 7 bases. The length of the CDR3 is 16 residues. CDR1 and CDR2 from the germline V gene are SGHAT and FQDESV (reference sequence). The V segment lost 4 bases and the J segment 0 bases; nucleotides outside the gene matches: 8. CDR3 bases: TGTGCCAGCAGCTCTCGGACAGGTCCAGCTAACTATGGCTACACCTTC. Its protein product is CASSSRTGPANYGYTF.

This clonotype has more than one count but fewer than ten. The chain employs TRBV11-1 and TRBJ2-3; 14 nucleotides match TRBD2. J lost 1 base, V lost 5 bases, and 5 bases had no gene match. The germline V gene has CDR1 SGHAT and CDR2 FQDESV (reference sequence). This CDR3 comprises 17 residues. The CDR3 DNA sequence: TGTGCCAGCAGCGGGAGGACTAGCGGGGGGCGCACAGATACGCAGTATTTT. It yields the protein CASSGRTSGGRTDTQYF.

V is TRBV7-9 and J is TRBJ1-1; no clear D. V was shortened by 4 bases and J by 9 bases, with 12 bases between the two germline ends. CDR1 and CDR2 (germline): SEHNR, FQNEAQ (reference sequence). The CDR3 has 12 amino acids. CDR3 sequence: CASSSAWSQAFF. The DNA for the CDR3 is TGTGCCAGCAGCTCGGCTTGGTCCCAAGCTTTCTTT.

This sequence joins TRBV7-8 and TRBJ2-1; 11 nucleotides line up with TRBD2. Germline V gene sequence: CDR1 SGHVS, CDR2 FQNEAQ. The CDR3 runs to 16 residues. The V gene end was trimmed by 2 bases and the J gene end by 8 bases; junction bases not matched to a gene: 8. The CDR3 sequence is CASSLSSSGRLDEQFF. The CDR3 bases are TGTGCCAGCAGCTTATCCTCTAGCGGGAGGCTCGATGAGCAGTTCTTC.

This chain connects TRBV12-3 or TRBV12-4 to TRBJ2-1; 10 nucleotides align to TRBD2. The trim removed 5 bases at V and 7 bases at J, leaving 11 bases unmatched. CDR3 length: 16 amino acids. The CDR3 bases are TGTGCCAGCAGTCTCCCGACTAGCGGGTCAGGAAATGAGCAGTTCTTC. Amino acid sequence: CASSLPTSGSGNEQFF.

This clonotype is a singleton in its sample. The CDR3 coding sequence is TGTGCCATCAGTGCCGAGAACGGACAGGGAAACGCTGAAGCTTTCTTT. This codes for CAISAENGQGNAEAFF. This chain links TRBV10-3 with TRBJ1-1; 8 nucleotides match TRBD1. Germline V gives CDR1 ENHRY, CDR2 SYGVKD. Trimming at V came to 4 bases and at J to 6 bases, leaving 13 bases not matched to a gene. This CDR3 spans 16 amino acids.

This clonotype was recorded a few times. This sequence joins TRBV28 and TRBJ2-1; 8 bases are shared with TRBD1. CDR1 is MDHEN, CDR2 SYDVKM, per germline. The V gene end was trimmed by 6 bases and the J gene end by 5 bases; junction bases not matched to a gene: 18. The CDR3 is 18 residues long. The CDR3 DNA follows: TGTGCCAGCAGCTTACGCGATACCGGACAGGGCCCGGACAATGAGCAGTTCTTC. This codes for CASSLRDTGQGPDNEQFF.

V usage is TRBV9 and J usage is TRBJ2-7; 7 nucleotides agree with TRBD1. This CDR3 spans 13 amino acids. CDR1 SGDLS and CDR2 YYNGEE come from the germline V gene. The V gene end was trimmed by 0 bases and the J gene end by 5 bases; junction bases not matched to a gene: 2. For the CDR3, the DNA is TGTGCCAGCAGCGTAGAACAGGGGAACGAGCAGTACTTC. Its translation is CASSVEQGNEQYF. Filled out from reference TRBV9 and TRBJ2-7, the complete variable domain reads DSGVTQTPKHLITATGQRVTLRCSPRSGDLSVYWYQQSLDQGLQFLIQYYNGEERAKGNILERFSAQQFPDLHSELNLSSLELGDSALYFCASSVEQGNEQYFGPGTRLTVT.

The sample holds many counts of this clonotype. The CDR3 reads CASSEGPPGLPQHF. For the CDR3, the DNA is TGTGCCAGCAGTGAAGGGCCACCAGGTCTGCCCCAGCATTTT. The V and J genes are TRBV2 and TRBJ1-5, with D uncertain. This CDR3 is 14 amino acids long. Germline CDR1 reads SNHLY; CDR2 reads FYNNEI. Trimming cost V 1 base and J 9 bases, with 13 bases left between them.

This clonotype has at least ten counts. One end of the junction is discordant with germline, which a read error may explain. In DNA, the CDR3 is TGCGCCAGCAGCCTCCGGACAGGGGGCTACGAGCAGTACTTC. Protein product: CASSLRTGGYEQYF. The rearrangement links TRBV7-6 to TRBJ2-7; 10 bases match TRBD1. Germline V gene data show CDR1 as SGHVS and CDR2 as FNYEAQ. The CDR3 runs 14 residues.

The chain combines TRBV7-9 with TRBJ2-5, with D perhaps matching TRBD2 (5 bases). From germline, CDR1 is SEHNR and CDR2 FQNEAQ (reference sequence). V lost 3 bases and J lost 5, with 10 bases in between. The CDR3 sequence is 13 residues long. The CDR3 nucleotides are TGTGCCAGCAGCTTCGCCCGAGGGGAGACCCAGTACTTC. It is translated as CASSFARGETQYF.

The chain carries TRBV7-3 and TRBJ1-1; 8 bases agree with TRBD1. V dropped 4 bases and J dropped 5; count of bases not matched to a gene: 3. The CDR3 length is 13 residues. Germline values: CDR1 SGHTA, CDR2 FQGTGA. The CDR3: CASSSDRETEAFF. The CDR3 region has the DNA TGTGCCAGCAGCTCGGACAGGGAAACTGAAGCTTTCTTT.

V gene TRBV20-1 combines with J gene TRBJ1-1; D perhaps matches TRBD1 (6 bases). CDR3 length: 13 residues. Germline V gives CDR1 DFQATT, CDR2 SNEGSKA (reference sequence). The ends were cut back, 3 bases at V and 2 bases at J, with 10 bases in the middle. CDR3 coding DNA: TGCAGTGCTAGGCCACAGGGCAACACTGAAGCTTTCTTT. It codes for CSARPQGNTEAFF.

The rearrangement joins TRBV15 to TRBJ1-1; D unclear. This CDR3 contains 12 residues. In germline, CDR1 is LNHNV, CDR2 YYDKDF (reference sequence). The V end lost 1 base, the J end lost 6 bases, and 6 bases lay between the germline ends. CDR3 DNA: TGTGCCACCAGCAGAGCCGGGGCTGAAGCTTTCTTT. Translation: CATSRAGAEAFF.

This clonotype has just one count. The chain employs TRBV25-1 and TRBJ2-7, with 8 bases lining up with TRBD1. CDR1 MGHDK and CDR2 SYGVNS come from the germline V gene. This CDR3 region has 15 residues. V was pared by 7 bases and J by 2 bases, with 10 bases of the junction left unmatched. CDR3: CASITTGQGTYEQYF. The CDR3, as DNA: TGTGCCAGCATAACGACAGGACAGGGAACCTACGAGCAGTACTTC.

The CDR3 sequence: CSARGRAPGYTF. CDR3 in DNA: TGCAGTGCTAGGGGTCGGGCGCCGGGCTACACCTTC. This chain uses TRBV20-1 with TRBJ1-2; unclear D gene. The V end was cut by 3 bases, the J end by 8 bases, with 13 bases between. Germline loops: CDR1 DFQATT, CDR2 SNEGSKA (reference sequence). This CDR3 is 12 amino acids long.

The rearrangement uses TRBV9 and TRBJ2-7; D may be TRBD2 (5 bases). Germline CDR1 reads SGDLS; CDR2 reads YYNGEE. Deletions cut 0 bases from V and 4 bases from J, with 11 bases between. CDR3 length: 14 residues. CDR3 sequence (DNA): TGTGCCAGCAGCGTAGAACTAGGCGCGTACGAGCAGTACTTC. Translation gives CASSVELGAYEQYF.

This chain connects TRBV6-1 to TRBJ2-3, with unresolved D. The CDR3 totals 11 residues. With 3 bases removed from V and 4 bases from J, the gap between germline ends came to 2 bases. CDR1 MNHNS and CDR2 SASEGT come from the germline V gene. CDR3: CASSDADTQYF. In DNA, the CDR3 is TGTGCCAGCAGTGACGCAGATACGCAGTATTTT.

The chain recombines TRBV2 with TRBJ2-7; tentatively, D is TRBD2 (5 bases). The CDR3 extends over 13 amino acids. The germline V gene has CDR1 SNHLY and CDR2 FYNNEI. V lost 6 bases and J lost 7, with 16 bases in between. The CDR3, as DNA: TGTGCCAGCAGCCATACACCCACGGGGGAGCAGTACTTC. It is translated as CASSHTPTGEQYF.